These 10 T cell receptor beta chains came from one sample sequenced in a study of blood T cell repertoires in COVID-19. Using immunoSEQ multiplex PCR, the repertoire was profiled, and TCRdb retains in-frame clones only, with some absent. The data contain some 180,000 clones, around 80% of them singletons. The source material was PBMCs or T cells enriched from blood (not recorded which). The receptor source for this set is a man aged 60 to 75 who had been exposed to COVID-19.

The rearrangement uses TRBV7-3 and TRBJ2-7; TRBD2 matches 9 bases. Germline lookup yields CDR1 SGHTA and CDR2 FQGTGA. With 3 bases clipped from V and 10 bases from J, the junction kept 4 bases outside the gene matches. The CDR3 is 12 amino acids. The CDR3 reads CASSFGAGGQYF. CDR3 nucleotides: TGTGCCAGCAGCTTCGGAGCGGGAGGCCAGTACTTC.

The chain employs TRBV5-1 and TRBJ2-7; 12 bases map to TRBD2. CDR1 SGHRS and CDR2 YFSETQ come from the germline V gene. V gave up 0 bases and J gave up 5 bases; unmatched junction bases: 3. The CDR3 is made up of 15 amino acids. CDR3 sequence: CASSLALAGGNEQYF. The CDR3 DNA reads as TGCGCCAGCAGCTTGGCCCTAGCGGGAGGGAACGAGCAGTACTTC.

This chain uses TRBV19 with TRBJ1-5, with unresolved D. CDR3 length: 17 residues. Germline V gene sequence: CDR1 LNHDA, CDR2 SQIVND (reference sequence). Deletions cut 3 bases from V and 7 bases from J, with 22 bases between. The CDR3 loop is CASSIRTARFGGQPQHF. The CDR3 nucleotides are TGTGCCAGTAGTATTAGAACGGCCAGGTTTGGAGGCCAGCCCCAGCATTTT. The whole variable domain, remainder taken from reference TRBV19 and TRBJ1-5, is DGGITQSPKYLFRKEGQNVTLSCEQNLNHDAMYWYRQDPGQGLRLIYYSQIVNDFQKGDIAEGYSVSREKKESFPLTVTSAQKNPTAFYLCASSIRTARFGGQPQHFGDGTRLSIL.

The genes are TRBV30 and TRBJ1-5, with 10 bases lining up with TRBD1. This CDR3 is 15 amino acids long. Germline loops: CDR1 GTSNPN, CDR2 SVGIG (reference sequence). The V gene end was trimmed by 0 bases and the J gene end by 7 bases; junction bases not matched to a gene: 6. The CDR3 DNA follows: TGTGCCTGGAGTGTAGGGGACAGGGGTGGGCAGCCCCAGCATTTT. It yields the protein CAWSVGDRGGQPQHF.

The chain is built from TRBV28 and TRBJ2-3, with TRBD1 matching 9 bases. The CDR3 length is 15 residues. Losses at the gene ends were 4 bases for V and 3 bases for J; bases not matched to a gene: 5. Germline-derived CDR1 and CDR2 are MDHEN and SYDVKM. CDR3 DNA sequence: TGTGCCAGCAGTTCCCCCGGGACAGGGACAGATACGCAGTATTTT. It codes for CASSSPGTGTDTQYF.

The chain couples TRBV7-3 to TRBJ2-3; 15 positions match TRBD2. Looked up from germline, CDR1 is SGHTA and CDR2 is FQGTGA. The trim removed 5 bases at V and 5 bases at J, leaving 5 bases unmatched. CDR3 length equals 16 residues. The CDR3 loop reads CASSRTSGRAGDTQYF. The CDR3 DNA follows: TGTGCCAGCAGCCGGACTAGCGGGAGGGCCGGAGATACGCAGTATTTT.

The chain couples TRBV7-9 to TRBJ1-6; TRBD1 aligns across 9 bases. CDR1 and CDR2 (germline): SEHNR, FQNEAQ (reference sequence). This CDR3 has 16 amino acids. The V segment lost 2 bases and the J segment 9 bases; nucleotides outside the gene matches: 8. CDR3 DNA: TGTGCCAGCAGCTTATGCTCGGGGACAGGGTGTTCACCCCTCCACTTT. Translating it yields CASSLCSGTGCSPLHF.

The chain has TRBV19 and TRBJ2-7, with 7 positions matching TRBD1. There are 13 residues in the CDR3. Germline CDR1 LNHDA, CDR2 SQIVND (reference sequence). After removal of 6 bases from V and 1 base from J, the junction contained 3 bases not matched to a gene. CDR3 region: CASSPGQSYEQYF. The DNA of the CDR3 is TGTGCCAGTAGCCCGGGACAGTCCTACGAGCAGTACTTC.

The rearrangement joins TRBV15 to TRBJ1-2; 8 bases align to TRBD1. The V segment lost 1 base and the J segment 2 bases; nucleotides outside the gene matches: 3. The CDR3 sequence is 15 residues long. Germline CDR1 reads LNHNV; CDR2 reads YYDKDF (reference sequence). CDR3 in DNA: TGTGCCACCAGCAGAGTAGGGACAGGCAACTATGGCTACACCTTC. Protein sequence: CATSRVGTGNYGYTF.

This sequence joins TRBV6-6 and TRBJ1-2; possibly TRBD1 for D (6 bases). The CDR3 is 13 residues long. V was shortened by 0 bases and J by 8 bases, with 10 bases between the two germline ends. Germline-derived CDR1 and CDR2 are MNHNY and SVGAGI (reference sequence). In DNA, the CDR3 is TGTGCCAGCAGTTACTCGAGGGACATCGGCTACACCTTC. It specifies CASSYSRDIGYTF.